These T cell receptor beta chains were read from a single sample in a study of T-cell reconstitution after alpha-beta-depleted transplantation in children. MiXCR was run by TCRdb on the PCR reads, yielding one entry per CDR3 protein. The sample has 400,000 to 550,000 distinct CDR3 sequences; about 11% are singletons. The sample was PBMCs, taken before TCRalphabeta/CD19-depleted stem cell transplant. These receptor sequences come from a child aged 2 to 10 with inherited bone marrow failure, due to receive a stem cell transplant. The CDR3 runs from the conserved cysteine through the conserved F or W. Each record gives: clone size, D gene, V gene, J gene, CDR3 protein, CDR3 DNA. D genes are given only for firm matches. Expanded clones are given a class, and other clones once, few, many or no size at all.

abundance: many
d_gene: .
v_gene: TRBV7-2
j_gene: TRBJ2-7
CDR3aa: CASSSGPAGSYEQYF
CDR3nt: TGTGCCAGCAGCTCGGGCCCCGCGGGCTCCTACGAGCAGTACTTC

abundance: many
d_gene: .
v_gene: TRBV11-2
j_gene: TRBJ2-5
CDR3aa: CASSLGLGEETQYF
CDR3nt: TGTGCCAGCAGCTTAGGGCTCGGGGAAGAGACCCAGTACTTC

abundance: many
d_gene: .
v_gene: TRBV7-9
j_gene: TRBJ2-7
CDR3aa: CASSLDGSSYEQYF
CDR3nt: TGTGCCAGCAGCTTAGACGGGAGCTCCTACGAGCAGTACTTC

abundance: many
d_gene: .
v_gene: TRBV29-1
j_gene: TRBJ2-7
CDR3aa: CSVGISFFSYEQYF
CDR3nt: TGCAGCGTTGGAATCAGTTTTTTTTCCTACGAGCAGTACTTC

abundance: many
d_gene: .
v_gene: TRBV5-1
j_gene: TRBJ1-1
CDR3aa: CASSLGTLSWINTEAFF
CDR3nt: TGCGCCAGCAGCCTCGGTACTCTATCCTGGATTAACACTGAAGCTTTCTTT

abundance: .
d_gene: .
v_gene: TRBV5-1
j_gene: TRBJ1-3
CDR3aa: CASSLTDGNTIYF
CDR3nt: TGCGCCAGCAGCTTGACCGATGGAAACACCATATATTTT

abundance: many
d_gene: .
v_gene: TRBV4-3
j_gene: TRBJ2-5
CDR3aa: CASSQGRLQETQYF
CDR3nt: TGCGCCAGCAGCCAAGGGCGGCTCCAAGAGACCCAGTACTTC

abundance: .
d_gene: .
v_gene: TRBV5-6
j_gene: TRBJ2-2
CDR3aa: CASSLDLRGAGELFF
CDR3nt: TGTGCCAGCAGCTTGGACCTCCGTGGGGCCGGGGAGCTGTTTTTT

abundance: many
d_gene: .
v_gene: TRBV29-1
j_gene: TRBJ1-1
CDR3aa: CSVEAWGTEAFF
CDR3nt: TGCAGCGTTGAGGCGTGGGGCACTGAAGCTTTCTTT

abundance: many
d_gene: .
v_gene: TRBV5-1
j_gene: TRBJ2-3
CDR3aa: CASSLQEPSTDTQYF
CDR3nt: TGCGCCAGCAGCTTACAGGAACCAAGCACAGATACGCAGTATTTT

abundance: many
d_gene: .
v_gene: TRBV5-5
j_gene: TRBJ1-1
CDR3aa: CASSLAGREAFF
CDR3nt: TGTGCCAGCAGCTTGGCAGGGCGGGAAGCTTTCTTT

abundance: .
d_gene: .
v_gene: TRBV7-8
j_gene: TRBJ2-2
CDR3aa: CASSDREGAGELFF
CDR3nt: TGTGCCAGTAGCGACAGGGAGGGCGCCGGGGAGCTGTTTTTT

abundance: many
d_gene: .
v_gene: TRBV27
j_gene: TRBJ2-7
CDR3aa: CASSFIGSYEQYF
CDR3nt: TGTGCCAGCAGTTTTATCGGTTCGTACGAGCAGTACTTC

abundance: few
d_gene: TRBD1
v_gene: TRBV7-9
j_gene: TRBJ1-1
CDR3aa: CASSLVGGRSEAFF
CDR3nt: TGTGCCAGCAGCTTAGTAGGGGGCAGGTCTGAAGCTTTCTTT

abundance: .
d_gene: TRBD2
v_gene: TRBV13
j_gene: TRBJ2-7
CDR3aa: CASSATTGTSGSTYEQYF
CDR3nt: TGTGCCAGCAGCGCGACGACCGGGACTAGCGGGTCTACCTACGAGCAGTACTTC

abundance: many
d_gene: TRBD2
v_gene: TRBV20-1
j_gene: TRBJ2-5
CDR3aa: CSADSGLAGPRETQYF
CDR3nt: TGCAGTGCCGATTCGGGACTAGCGGGACCACGAGAGACCCAGTACTTC

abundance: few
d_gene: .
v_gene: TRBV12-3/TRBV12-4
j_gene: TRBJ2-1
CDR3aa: CASSFGGSGYNEQFF
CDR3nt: TGTGCCAGCAGTTTTGGGGGCTCAGGCTACAATGAGCAGTTCTTC

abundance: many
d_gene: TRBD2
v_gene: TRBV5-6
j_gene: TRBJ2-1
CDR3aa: CASSSQASGSPSYNEQFF
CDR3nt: TGTGCCAGCAGCTCCCAGGCTAGCGGGAGTCCCTCCTACAATGAGCAGTTCTTC

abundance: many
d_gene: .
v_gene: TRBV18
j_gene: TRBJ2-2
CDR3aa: CASSQRAPVTGELFF
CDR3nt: TGTGCCAGCTCACAGCGGGCCCCGGTCACCGGGGAGCTGTTTTTT

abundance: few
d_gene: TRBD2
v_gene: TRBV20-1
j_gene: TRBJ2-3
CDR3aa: CSASGLLAGSTDTQYF
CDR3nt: TGCAGTGCTAGCGGCCTTCTAGCGGGGAGCACAGATACGCAGTATTTT

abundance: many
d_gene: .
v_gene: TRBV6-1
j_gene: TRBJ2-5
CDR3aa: CASSWGHQQETQYF
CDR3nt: TGTGCCAGCAGCTGGGGACACCAACAAGAGACCCAGTACTTC

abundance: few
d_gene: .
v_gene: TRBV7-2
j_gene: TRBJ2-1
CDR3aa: CASSLAHRVNYNEQFF
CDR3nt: TGTGCCAGCAGCTTAGCGCACAGGGTTAACTACAATGAGCAGTTCTTC

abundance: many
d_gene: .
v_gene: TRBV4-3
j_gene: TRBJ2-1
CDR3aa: CASSHDLVGLSYEQFF
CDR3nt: TGCGCCAGCAGCCATGACCTCGTGGGACTCTCCTATGAGCAGTTCTTC

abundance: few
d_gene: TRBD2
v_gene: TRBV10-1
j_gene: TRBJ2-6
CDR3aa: CASSDGTSASGANVLTF
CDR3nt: TGCGCCAGCAGTGACGGGACTAGCGCCTCTGGGGCCAACGTCCTGACTTTC

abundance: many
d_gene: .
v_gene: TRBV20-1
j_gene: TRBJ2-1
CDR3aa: CSARPRGDEQFF
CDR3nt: TGCAGTGCTAGACCCCGCGGAGACGAGCAGTTCTTC

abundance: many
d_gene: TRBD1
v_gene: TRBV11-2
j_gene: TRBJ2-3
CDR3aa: CASSPTTGENEDTQYF
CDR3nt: TGTGCCAGCAGCCCAACGACAGGGGAGAATGAAGATACGCAGTATTTT

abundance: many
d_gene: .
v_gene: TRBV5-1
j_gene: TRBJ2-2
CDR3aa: CASSLAGRANTGELFF
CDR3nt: TGCGCCAGCAGCTTGGCGGGACGGGCGAACACCGGGGAGCTGTTTTTT

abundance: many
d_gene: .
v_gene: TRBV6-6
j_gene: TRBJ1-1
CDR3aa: CASSGSSTEAFF
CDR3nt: TGTGCCAGCAGTGGCAGTAGCACTGAAGCTTTCTTT

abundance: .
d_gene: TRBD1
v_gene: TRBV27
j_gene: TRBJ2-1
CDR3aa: CASSQVSGGEEQFF
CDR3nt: TGTGCCAGCAGTCAAGTGTCAGGGGGCGAGGAGCAGTTCTTC

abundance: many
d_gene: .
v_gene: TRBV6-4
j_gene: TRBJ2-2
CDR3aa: CASSRLANTGELFF
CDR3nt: TGTGCCAGCAGCAGACTAGCGAACACCGGGGAGCTGTTTTTT

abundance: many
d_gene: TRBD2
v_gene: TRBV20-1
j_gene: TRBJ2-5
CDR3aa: CSATLLAGETQYF
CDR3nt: TGCAGTGCTACTTTACTAGCGGGAGAGACCCAGTACTTC

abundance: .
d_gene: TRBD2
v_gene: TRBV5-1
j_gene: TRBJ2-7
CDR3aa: CASSLEGSGIYEQYF
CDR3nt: TGCGCCAGCAGCTTGGAGGGTAGCGGGATCTACGAGCAGTACTTC

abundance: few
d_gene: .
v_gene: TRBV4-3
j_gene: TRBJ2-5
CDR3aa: CARVSQETQYF
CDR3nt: TGCGCCAGAGTAAGCCAAGAGACCCAGTACTTC

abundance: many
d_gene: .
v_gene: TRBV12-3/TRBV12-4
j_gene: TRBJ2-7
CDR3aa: CASSFFTYEQYF
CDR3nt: TGTGCCAGCAGTTTTTTCACCTACGAGCAGTACTTC

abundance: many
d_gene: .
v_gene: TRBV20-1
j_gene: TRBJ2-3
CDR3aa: CSALGGDGTDTQYF
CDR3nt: TGCAGTGCTTTAGGGGGGGACGGCACAGATACGCAGTATTTT

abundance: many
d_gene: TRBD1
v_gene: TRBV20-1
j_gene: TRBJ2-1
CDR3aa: CSALPGGTYNEQFF
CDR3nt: TGCAGTGCTCTCCCAGGGGGAACTTACAATGAGCAGTTCTTC

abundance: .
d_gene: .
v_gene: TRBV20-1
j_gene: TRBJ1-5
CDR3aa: CSARDRGGARDQPQHF
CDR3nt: TGCAGTGCTAGAGATCGGGGGGGGGCGCGGGATCAGCCCCAGCATTTT